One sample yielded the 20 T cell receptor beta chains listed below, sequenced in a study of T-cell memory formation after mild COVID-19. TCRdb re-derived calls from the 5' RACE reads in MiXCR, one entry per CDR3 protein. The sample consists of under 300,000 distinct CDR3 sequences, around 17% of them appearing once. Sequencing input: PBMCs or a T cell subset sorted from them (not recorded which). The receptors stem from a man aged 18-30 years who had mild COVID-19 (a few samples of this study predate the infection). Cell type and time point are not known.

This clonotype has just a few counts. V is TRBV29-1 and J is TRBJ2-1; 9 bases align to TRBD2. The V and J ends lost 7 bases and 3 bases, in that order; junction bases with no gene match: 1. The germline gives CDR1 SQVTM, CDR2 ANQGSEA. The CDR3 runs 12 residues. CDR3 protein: CSGSGGYNEQFF. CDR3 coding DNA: TGCAGCGGTAGCGGGGGCTACAATGAGCAGTTCTTC.

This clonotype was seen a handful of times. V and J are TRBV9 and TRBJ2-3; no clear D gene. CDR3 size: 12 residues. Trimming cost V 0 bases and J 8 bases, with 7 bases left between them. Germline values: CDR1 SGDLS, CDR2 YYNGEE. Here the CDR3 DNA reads TGTGCCAGCAGCGTAGAATGGAGTACGCAGTATTTT. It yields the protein CASSVEWSTQYF.

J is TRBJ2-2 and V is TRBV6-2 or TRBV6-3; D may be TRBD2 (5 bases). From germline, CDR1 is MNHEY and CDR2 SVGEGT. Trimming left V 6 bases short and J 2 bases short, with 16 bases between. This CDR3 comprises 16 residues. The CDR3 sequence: CASSRTRVRNTGELFF. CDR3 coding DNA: TGTGCCAGCAGCCGGACGCGGGTGAGAAACACCGGGGAGCTGTTTTTT.

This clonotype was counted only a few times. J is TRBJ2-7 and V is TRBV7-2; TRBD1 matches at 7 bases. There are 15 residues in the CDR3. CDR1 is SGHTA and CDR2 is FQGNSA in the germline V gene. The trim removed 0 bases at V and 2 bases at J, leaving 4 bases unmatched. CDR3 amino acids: CASSLAPGGAYEQYV. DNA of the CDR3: TGTGCCAGCAGCTTAGCGCCAGGGGGAGCCTACGAGCAGTACGTC.

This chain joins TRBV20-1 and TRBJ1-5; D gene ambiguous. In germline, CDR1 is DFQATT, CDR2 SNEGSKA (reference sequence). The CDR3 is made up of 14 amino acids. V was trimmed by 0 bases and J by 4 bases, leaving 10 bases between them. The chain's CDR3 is CSARDGPPNQPQHF. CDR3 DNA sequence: TGCAGTGCTAGAGATGGGCCACCTAATCAGCCCCAGCATTTT.

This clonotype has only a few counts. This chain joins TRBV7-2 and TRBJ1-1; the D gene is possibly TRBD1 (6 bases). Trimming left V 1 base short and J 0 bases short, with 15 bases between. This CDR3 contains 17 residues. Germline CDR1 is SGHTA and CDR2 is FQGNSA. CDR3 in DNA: TGTGCCAGCAGCTTAGTAGGGGGGGTGATAGTGAACACTGAAGCTTTCTTT. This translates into CASSLVGGVIVNTEAFF.

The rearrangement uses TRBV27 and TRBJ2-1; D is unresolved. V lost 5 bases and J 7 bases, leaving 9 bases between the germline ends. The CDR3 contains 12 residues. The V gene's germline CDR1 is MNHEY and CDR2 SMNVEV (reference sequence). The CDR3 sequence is CASSSVGNEQFF. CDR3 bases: TGTGCCAGCAGTAGCGTTGGGAATGAGCAGTTCTTC.

The CDR3 DNA reads as TGTGCCAGCAGCCCAAGGATTCACGGTCCTAACACCGGGGAGCTGTTTTTT. Its translation: CASSPRIHGPNTGELFF. The chain employs TRBV7-2 and TRBJ2-2; D is unclear. The CDR3 is 17 residues long. Trimming removed 5 bases at V and 2 bases at J, with 18 bases between. Germline V lookup: CDR1 SGHTA, CDR2 FQGNSA.

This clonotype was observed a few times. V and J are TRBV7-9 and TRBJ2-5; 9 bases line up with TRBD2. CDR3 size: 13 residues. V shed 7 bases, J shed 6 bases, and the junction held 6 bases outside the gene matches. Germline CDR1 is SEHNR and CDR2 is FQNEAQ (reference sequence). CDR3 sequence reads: CASTLAGIQTQYF. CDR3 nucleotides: TGTGCCAGCACCCTAGCGGGGATTCAGACCCAGTACTTC.

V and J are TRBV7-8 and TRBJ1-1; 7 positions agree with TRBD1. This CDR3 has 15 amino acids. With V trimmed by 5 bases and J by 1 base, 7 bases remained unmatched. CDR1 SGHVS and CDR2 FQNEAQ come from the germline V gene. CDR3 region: CASSQQTGRNTEAFF. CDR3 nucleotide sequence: TGTGCCAGCAGCCAACAGACAGGGAGGAACACTGAAGCTTTCTTT.

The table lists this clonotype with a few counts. Here the CDR3 DNA reads TGCAGTGCTAGAGCACCATATTCCTTGTCGGGCACAGATACGCAGTATTTT. Translated, it gives CSARAPYSLSGTDTQYF. V is TRBV20-1 and J is TRBJ2-3; no clear D gene. Germline V gene data show CDR1 as DFQATT and CDR2 as SNEGSKA (reference sequence). The CDR3 sequence is 17 residues long. V lost 1 base to trimming and J lost 1 base, with 18 bases between them.

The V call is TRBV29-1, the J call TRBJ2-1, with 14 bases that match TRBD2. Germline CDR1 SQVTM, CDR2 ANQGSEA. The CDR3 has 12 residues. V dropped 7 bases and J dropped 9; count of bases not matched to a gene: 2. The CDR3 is CSGGLAGGEQFF. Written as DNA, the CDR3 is TGCAGCGGCGGACTAGCGGGAGGTGAGCAGTTCTTC.

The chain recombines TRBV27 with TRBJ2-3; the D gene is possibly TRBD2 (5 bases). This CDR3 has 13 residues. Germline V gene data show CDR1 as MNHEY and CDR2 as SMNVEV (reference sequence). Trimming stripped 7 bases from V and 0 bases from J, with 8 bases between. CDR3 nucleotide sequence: TGTGCCAGCACCGAGCGGAGCACAGATACGCAGTATTTT. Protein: CASTERSTDTQYF.

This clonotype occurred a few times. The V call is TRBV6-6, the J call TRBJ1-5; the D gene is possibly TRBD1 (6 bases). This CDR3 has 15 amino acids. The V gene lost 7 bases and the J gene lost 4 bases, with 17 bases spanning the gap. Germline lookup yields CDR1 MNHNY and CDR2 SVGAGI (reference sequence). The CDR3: CASNWGLASNQPQHF. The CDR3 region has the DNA TGTGCCAGCAATTGGGGGCTGGCAAGTAATCAGCCCCAGCATTTT.

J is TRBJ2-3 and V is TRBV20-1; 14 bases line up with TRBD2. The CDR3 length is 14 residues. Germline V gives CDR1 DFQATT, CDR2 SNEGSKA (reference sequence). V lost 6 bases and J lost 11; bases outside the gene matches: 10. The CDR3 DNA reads TGCAGTGCCCTTGTTAGGGGACTAGCGGGGGTGCAGTATTTT. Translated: CSALVRGLAGVQYF.

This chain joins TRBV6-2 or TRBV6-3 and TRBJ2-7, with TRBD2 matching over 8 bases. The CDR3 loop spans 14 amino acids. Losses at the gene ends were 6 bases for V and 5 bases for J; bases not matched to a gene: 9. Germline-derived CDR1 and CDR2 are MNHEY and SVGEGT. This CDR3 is CASSPPGGAHEQYV. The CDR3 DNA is TGTGCCAGCAGCCCCCCCGGGGGGGCCCACGAGCAGTACGTC.

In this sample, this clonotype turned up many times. As DNA, the CDR3 is TGTGCCAGCAGCTTAGTTTCGGATACGCAGTATTTT. It encodes CASSLVSDTQYF. The rearrangement links TRBV11-2 to TRBJ2-3; D ambiguous. V gave up 1 base and J gave up 6 bases, with 5 bases separating them. The CDR3 is made up of 12 amino acids. CDR1 and CDR2 (germline): SGHAT, FQNNGV.

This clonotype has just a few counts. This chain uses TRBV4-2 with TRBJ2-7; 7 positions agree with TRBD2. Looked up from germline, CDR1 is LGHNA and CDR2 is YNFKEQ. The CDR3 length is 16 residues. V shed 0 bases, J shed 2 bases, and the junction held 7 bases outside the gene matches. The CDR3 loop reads CASSQDGNGGTYEQYF. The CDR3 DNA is TGTGCCAGCAGCCAAGATGGGAACGGGGGGACCTACGAGCAGTACTTC.

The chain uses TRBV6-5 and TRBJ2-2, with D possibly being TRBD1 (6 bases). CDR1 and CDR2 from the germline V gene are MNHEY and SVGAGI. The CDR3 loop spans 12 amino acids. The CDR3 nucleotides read TGTGCAGGGGGACACCGCACCGGGGAGCTGTTTTTT. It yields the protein CAGGHRTGELFF.

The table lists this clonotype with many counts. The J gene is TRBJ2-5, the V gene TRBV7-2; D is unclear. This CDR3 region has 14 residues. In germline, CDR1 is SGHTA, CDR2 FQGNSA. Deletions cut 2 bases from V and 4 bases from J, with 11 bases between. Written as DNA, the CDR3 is TGTGCCAGCAGCTTACAGAGTGGCCTAGAGACCCAGTACTTC. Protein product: CASSLQSGLETQYF. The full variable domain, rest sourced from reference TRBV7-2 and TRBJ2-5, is GAGVSQSPSNKVTEKGKDVELRCDPISGHTALYWYRQSLGQGLEFLIYFQGNSAPDKSGLPSDRFSAERTGGSVSTLTIQRTQQEDSAVYLCASSLQSGLETQYFGPGTRLLVL.